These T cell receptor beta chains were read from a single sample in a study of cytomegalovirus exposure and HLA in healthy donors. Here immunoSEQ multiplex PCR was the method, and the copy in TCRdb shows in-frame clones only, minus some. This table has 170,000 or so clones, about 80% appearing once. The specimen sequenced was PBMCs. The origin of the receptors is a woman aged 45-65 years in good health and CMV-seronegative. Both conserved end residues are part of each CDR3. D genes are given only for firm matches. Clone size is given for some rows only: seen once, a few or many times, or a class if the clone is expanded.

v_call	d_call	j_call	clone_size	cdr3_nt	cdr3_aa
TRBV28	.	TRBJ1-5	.	TGTGCCAGCAGTTCCGCCCAGACAGGTCAGGTCCAGCATTTT	CASSSAQTGQVQHF
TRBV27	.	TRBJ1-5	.	TGTGCCAGCTCAGGGGTTGGCAATCAGCCCCAGCATTTT	CASSGVGNQPQHF
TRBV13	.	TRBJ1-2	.	TGTGCCAGCAGCTCCCCGCCGGGGACTAACTATGGCTACACCTTC	CASSSPPGTNYGYTF
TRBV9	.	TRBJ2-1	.	TGTGCCAGCAGCACTCTTTCGGGGTTTAGAAATGAGCAGTTCTTC	CASSTLSGFRNEQFF
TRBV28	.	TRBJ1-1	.	TGTGCCAGCAGTTTCGGGTATGAAGCTTTCTTT	CASSFGYEAFF
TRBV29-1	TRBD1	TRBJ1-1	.	TGCAGCGGAAAAGGGACAGGGGGCCCGAACACTGAAGCTTTCTTT	CSGKGTGGPNTEAFF
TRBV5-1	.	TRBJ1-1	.	TGCGCCAGCAGCTTGGTAGGGAACGGAGGGTTTAACGAAGCTTTCTTT	CASSLVGNGGFNEAFF
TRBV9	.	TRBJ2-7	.	TGTGCCAGCAGCCCGAACCCTGGCGGGGGCTACGACTACGAGCAGTACTTC	CASSPNPGGGYDYEQYF
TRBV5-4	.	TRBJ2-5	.	TGTGCCAGCAGCGCCCGGGACACCAGCGGGGAGACCCAATACTTC	CASSARDTSGETQYF
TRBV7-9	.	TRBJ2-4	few	TGTGCCAGCAGCCCTCCGAGCCAAGCCAAAAACATTCAGTACTTC	CASSPPSQAKNIQYF
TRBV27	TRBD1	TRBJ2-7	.	TGTGCCAGCAGGCCGACAGGGGACCACTACGAGCAGTACTTC	CASRPTGDHYEQYF
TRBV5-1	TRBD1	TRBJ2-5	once	TGCGCCAGCAGCACCGGACAGGGCGGGGAGACCCAGTACTTC	CASSTGQGGETQYF
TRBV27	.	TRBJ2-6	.	TGTGCCAGCAGTTTCTTTGGGGCCAACGTCCTGACTTTC	CASSFFGANVLTF
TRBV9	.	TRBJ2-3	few	TGTGCCAGCAGCGTAGTTGGGAGGAGCACAGATACGCAGTATTTT	CASSVVGRSTDTQYF
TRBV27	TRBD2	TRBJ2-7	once	TGTGCCAGCAGCCCAAGGACTAGCGGGAACGAGCAGTACTTC	CASSPRTSGNEQYF
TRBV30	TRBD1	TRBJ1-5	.	TGTGCCTGGGTCGGACAGGGGGCGAATCAGCCCCAGCATTTT	CAWVGQGANQPQHF
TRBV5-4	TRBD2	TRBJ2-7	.	TGTGCCAGCAGCTGGGGGGGGACTAGCGGGATCTACGAGCAGTACTTC	CASSWGGTSGIYEQYF
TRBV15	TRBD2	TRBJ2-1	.	TGTGCCACCAGCGCAGCGGGGCTCTCCTACAATGAGCAGTTCTTC	CATSAAGLSYNEQFF
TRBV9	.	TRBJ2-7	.	TGTGCCAGCAGCGTAGCTTCCACCCCGAGCCCCTACGAGCAGTACTTC	CASSVASTPSPYEQYF
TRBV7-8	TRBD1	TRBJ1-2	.	TGTGCCAGCAGCCGGGACAGGGACTATGGCTACACCTTC	CASSRDRDYGYTF
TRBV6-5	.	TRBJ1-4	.	TGTGCCAGCAGTTATCAGGGTGGGACTAACGAAAAACTGTTTTTT	CASSYQGGTNEKLFF
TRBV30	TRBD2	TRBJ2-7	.	TGTGCCTGGAGCCCACTAGCGGGGAGCTCCTACGAGCAGTACTTC	CAWSPLAGSSYEQYF
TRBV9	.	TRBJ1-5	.	TGTGCCAGCAGCGGGTACAGTAGCAATCAGCCCCAGCATTTT	CASSGYSSNQPQHF
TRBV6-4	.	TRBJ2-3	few	TGTGCCAGCAGTGACGGGGCAGGGAGCACAGATACGCAGTATTTT	CASSDGAGSTDTQYF
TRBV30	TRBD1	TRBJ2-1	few	TGTGCCTGGGATGTCGGGACAGGTTACAATGAGCAGTTCTTC	CAWDVGTGYNEQFF
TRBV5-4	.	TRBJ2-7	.	TGTGCCAGCAGCTTGGGGGGGGGCTTATACGAGCAGTACTTC	CASSLGGGLYEQYF
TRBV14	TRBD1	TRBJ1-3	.	TGTGCCAGCAGCCACACCCCGGGACAGGGCAGCTCTGGAAACACCATATATTTT	CASSHTPGQGSSGNTIYF
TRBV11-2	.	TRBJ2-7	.	TGTGCCAGCAGCCCAAAGGGGCCCCTCTGGGGGCAGTACTTC	CASSPKGPLWGQYF
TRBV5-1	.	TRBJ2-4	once	TGCGCCAGCAGCTTCGGAGAGGTTGACCTAGCCAAAAACATTCAGTACTTC	CASSFGEVDLAKNIQYF
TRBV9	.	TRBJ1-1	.	TGTGCCAGCAGCTCCGGGGGTTTGAACACTGAAGCTTTCTTT	CASSSGGLNTEAFF
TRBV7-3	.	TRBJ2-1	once	TGTGCCAGCAGCCTTCGGGTAGCCGGTAGTGAGCAGTTCTTC	CASSLRVAGSEQFF
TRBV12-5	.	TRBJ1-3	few	TGTGCTAGTACATGGGGAGACGGAAACACCATATATTTT	CASTWGDGNTIYF
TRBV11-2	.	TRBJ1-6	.	TGTGCCAGCAGCTTACAGGGGACACCCCTCCACTTT	CASSLQGTPLHF
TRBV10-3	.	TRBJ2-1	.	TGTGCCATCAGTGACGCACTTTACAATGAGCAGTTCTTC	CAISDALYNEQFF
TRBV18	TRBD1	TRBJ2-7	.	TGTGCCAGCTCACCCCGGGACAGGGGTGTATTATCATTC	CASSPRDRGVLSF
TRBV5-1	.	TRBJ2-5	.	TGCGCCAGCAGCCCCGGACCGGGACAAGAGACCCAGTACTTC	CASSPGPGQETQYF
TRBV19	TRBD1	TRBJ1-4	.	TGTGCCAGTAGTACCTGGACAGGGCCAACTAATGAAAAACTGTTTTTT	CASSTWTGPTNEKLFF
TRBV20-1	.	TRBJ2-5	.	TGCAGTGCTAGATTCCTGGAGACCCAGTACTTC	CSARFLETQYF
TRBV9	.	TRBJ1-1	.	TGTGCCAGCAGCGCAACAGTCCAAGGGAACACTGAAGCTTTCTTT	CASSATVQGNTEAFF
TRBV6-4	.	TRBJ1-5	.	TGTGCCAGCAGTCGGCGGGAAGATCAGCCCCAGCATTTT	CASSRREDQPQHF
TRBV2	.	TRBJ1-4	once	TGTGCCAGCAGTGAAGGGGCAAGTGCAACTAATGAAAAACTGTTTTTT	CASSEGASATNEKLFF